This record concerns one T cell receptor beta chain sequence. Its target is unknown. This specimen comes from a study of early T cells in non-severe SARS-CoV-2 infection. Study as a whole: Whole-blood bulk RNA, unsorted, was sequenced, and chains were unpaired. Whole-study results and caveats: Matches to VDJdb favored anti-spike CD8 responses and missed private and CD4 specificities.

Researchers attached unique molecular identifiers to individual cDNA molecules. MiXCR was run by TCRdb on the 5' RACE reads, yielding one entry per CDR3 protein. The top ten hold about 25% of the sample, which has approximately 39,000 distinct CDR3 sequences, 6% to 8.5% seen once. CDR1 is MNHEY and CDR2 is SVGAGI in the germline V gene. The length of the CDR3 is 14 residues. V was shortened by 7 bases and J by 2 bases, with 15 bases between the two germline ends. This clonotype was obtained from an adult who was a healthcare worker with PCR-confirmed SARS-CoV-2 infection or an uninfected control (not recorded which). Specimen: whole blood, collected at baseline. This chain connects TRBV6-5 to TRBJ2-7, with D tentatively TRBD1 (5 bases). The CDR3 sequence is CASTHDSPPYEQYF. CDR3 coding DNA: TGTGCCAGCACTCATGACAGTCCCCCCTACGAGCAGTACTTC.